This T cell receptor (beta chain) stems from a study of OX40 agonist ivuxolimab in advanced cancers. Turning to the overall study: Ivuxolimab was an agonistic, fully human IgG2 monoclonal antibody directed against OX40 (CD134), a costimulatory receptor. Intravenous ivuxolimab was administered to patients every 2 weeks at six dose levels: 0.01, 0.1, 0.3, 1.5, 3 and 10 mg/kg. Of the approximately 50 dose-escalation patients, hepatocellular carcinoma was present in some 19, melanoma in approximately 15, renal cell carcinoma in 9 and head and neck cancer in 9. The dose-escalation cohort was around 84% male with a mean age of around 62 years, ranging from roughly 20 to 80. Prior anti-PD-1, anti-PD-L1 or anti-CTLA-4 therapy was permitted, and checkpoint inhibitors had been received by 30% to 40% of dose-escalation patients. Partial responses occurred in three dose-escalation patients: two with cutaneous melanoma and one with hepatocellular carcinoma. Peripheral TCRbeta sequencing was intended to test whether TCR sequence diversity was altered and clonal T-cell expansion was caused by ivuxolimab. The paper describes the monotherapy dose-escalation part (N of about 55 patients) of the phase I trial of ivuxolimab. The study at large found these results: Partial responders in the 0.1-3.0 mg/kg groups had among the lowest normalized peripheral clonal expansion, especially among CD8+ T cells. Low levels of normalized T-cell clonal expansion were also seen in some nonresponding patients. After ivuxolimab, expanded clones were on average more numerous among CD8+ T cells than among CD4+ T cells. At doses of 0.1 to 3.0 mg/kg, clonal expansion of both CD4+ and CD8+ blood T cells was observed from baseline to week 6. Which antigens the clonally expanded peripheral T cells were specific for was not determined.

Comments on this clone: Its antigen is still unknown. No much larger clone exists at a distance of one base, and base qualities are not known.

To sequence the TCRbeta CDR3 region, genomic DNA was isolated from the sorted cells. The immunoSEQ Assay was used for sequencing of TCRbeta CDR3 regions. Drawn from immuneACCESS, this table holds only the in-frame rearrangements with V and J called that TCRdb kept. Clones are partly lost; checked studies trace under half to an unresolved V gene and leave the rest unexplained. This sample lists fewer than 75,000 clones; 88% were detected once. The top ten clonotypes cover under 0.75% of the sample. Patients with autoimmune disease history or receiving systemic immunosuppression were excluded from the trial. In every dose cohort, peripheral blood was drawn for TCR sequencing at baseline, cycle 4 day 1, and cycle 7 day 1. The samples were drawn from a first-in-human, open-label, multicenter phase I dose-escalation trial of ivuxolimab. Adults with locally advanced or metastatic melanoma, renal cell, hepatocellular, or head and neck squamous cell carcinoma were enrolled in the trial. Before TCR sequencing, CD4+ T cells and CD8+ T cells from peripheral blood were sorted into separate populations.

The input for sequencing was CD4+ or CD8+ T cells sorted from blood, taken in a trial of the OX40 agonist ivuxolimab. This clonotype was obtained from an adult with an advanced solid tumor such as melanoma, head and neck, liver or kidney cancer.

The CDR3 protein sequence reads: CASSPPGGRNTEAFF. The sequenced DNA is TGTGCCAGCTCACCACCGGGAGGGCGGAACACTGAAGCTTTCTTT. The chain uses TRBV18 and TRBJ1-1, with the D gene uncertain. At the junction V is shortened by 0 bases and J by 1 base, with 9 bases in between. The germline V gene gives CDR1 as KGHSH and CDR2 as LQKENI. The CDR3 measures 15 amino acids from cysteine to phenylalanine. Only CDR3 DNA remains: 45 bases, in frame from the first base.